These T cell receptor beta chains were read from a single sample in a study of Ad26.COV2.S vaccination and SARS-CoV-2 variants. TCRdb keeps only in-frame clones here, not all; method: immunoSEQ multiplex PCR. The sample has some 480,000 clones, about 83% seen once. The sequencing here drew on peripheral blood, taken in a trial of Ad26.COV2.S vaccine versus placebo. The receptors derive from a person aged 18-65 years who received the Ad26.COV2.S COVID-19 vaccine or a placebo. CDR3s include the opening cysteine and the closing phenylalanine or tryptophan. The order of the fields is J gene, V gene, clone size, D gene, CDR3 protein, CDR3 DNA. The D gene is left open where the match is weak. Clone size is stated in some rows and not others, as once, few, many or a class when expanded.

TRBJ2-7 TRBV28 NA NA CASRSTASYEQYF TGTGCCAGCAGGTCGACAGCCAGCTACGAGCAGTACTTC
TRBJ2-7 TRBV5-6 NA NA CASSLSSPAEQYF TGTGCCAGCAGCTTATCTTCGCCAGCCGAGCAGTACTTC
TRBJ1-2 TRBV5-4 NA NA CASSKQTGNYGYTF TGTGCCAGCAGCAAACAAACAGGGAACTATGGCTACACCTTC
TRBJ2-3 TRBV3-1/TRBV3-2 few NA CASSRRGATDTQYF TGTGCCAGCAGCCGACGAGGGGCCACAGATACGCAGTATTTT
TRBJ2-3 TRBV27 NA NA CASSFDGPASTDTQYF TGTGCCAGCAGTTTTGACGGTCCCGCTAGCACAGATACGCAGTATTTT
TRBJ1-1 TRBV5-1 few NA CASSSGQPNTEAFF TGCGCCAGCAGCTCGGGACAACCTAACACTGAAGCTTTCTTT
TRBJ1-1 TRBV3-1/TRBV3-2 once NA CASSQDLGGNTEAFF TGTGCCAGCAGCCAAGATCTCGGGGGTAACACTGAAGCTTTCTTT
TRBJ2-7 TRBV5-1 NA NA CASSLLVGPNEQYF TGCGCCAGCAGCTTGTTAGTGGGGCCCAACGAGCAGTACTTC
TRBJ2-1 TRBV6-2/TRBV6-3 NA NA CASSRRTPRVSEQFF TGTGCCAGCAGTAGAAGGACACCCAGGGTGAGTGAGCAGTTCTTC
TRBJ1-1 TRBV7-9 many TRBD1 CASSPAQGALTEAFF TGTGCCAGCAGCCCCGCCCAGGGGGCGCTCACTGAAGCTTTCTTT
TRBJ1-2 TRBV28 NA NA CASKVQSANYGYTF TGTGCCAGCAAGGTCCAGTCCGCTAACTATGGCTACACCTTC
TRBJ1-5 TRBV5-6 NA NA CASSLGGGASNQPQHF TGTGCCAGCAGCTTGGGGGGCGGGGCCAGCAATCAGCCCCAGCATTTT
TRBJ1-2 TRBV5-8 NA NA CASSRTDPYGYTF TGTGCCAGCAGCCGGACGGACCCCTATGGCTACACCTTC
TRBJ2-1 TRBV19 NA TRBD1 CASSIGDRDYNEQFF TGTGCCAGTAGTATAGGGGACAGGGATTACAATGAGCAGTTCTTC
TRBJ2-1 TRBV9 NA NA CASSPQETYYNEQFF TGTGCCAGCAGCCCCCAGGAAACTTACTACAATGAGCAGTTCTTC
TRBJ2-2 TRBV9 NA TRBD2 CASSQRLAGGELFF TGTGCCAGCAGCCAAAGACTAGCTGGCGGGGAGCTGTTTTTT
TRBJ1-2 TRBV30 NA NA CAWSTNRAYGYTF TGTGCCTGGAGTACAAACAGGGCCTATGGCTACACCTTC
TRBJ2-3 TRBV9 NA TRBD2 CASSPRLAGVDTQYF TGTGCCAGCAGCCCACGACTAGCGGGAGTAGATACGCAGTATTTT
TRBJ1-1 TRBV5-6 NA TRBD1 CASSLRGGAGSTEAFF TGTGCCAGCAGCTTGAGAGGGGGCGCGGGTTCCACTGAAGCTTTCTTT
TRBJ1-6 TRBV3-1/TRBV3-2 NA NA CASSLQSGRNSPLHF TGTGCCAGCAGCCTTCAGTCGGGGAGAAATTCACCCCTCCACTTT
TRBJ2-3 TRBV7-3 NA TRBD1 CASSFDRGTDTQYF TGTGCCAGCAGTTTCGACAGGGGCACAGATACGCAGTATTTT
TRBJ1-2 TRBV27 NA TRBD1 CASRQGGLGYGYTF TGTGCCAGCAGGCAGGGGGGACTTGGCTATGGCTACACCTTC
TRBJ1-1 TRBV5-5 NA NA CASSLDGDRNTEAFF TGTGCCAGCAGCTTGGACGGCGACCGGAACACTGAAGCTTTCTTT
TRBJ1-1 TRBV7-2 NA NA CASSYDLSTEAFF TGTGCCAGCAGTTACGACTTGAGCACTGAAGCTTTCTTT
TRBJ1-5 TRBV2 few TRBD1 CASTQGGNQPQHF TGTGCCAGCACTCAGGGGGGCAATCAGCCCCAGCATTTT
TRBJ1-2 TRBV5-4 NA NA CASSPTGGTYGYTF TGTGCCAGCAGCCCCACCGGGGGTACCTATGGCTACACCTTC
TRBJ2-1 TRBV2 NA TRBD2 CASSEALRTSANEQFF TGTGCCAGCAGTGAAGCGCTCCGGACTAGCGCGAATGAGCAGTTCTTC
TRBJ1-1 TRBV24-1 NA TRBD1 CATSDTRQGANEAFF TGTGCCACCAGTGATACCCGACAGGGGGCGAATGAAGCTTTCTTT
TRBJ1-2 TRBV6-2/TRBV6-3 NA NA CASSYRDRRTANYGYTF TGTGCCAGCAGTTACCGGGACCGTCGGACAGCGAACTATGGCTACACCTTC